The 31 T cell receptor beta chains below come from one sample, sequenced in a study of T cells in Graves' hyperthyroidism and ophthalmopathy. Authors of the study amplified TCR beta CDR3 regions from RNA transcripts. The TCR CDR3 first-round RT-PCR relied on the HTBI primer set. TCRdb re-analysed the multiplex PCR reads in MiXCR, keeping a single row per CDR3 protein. This sample has approximately 700,000 distinct CDR3 sequences, with 45% found just once. The source material was peripheral blood or thyroid tissue (not recorded which). These receptor sequences come from an adult man with Graves' disease, either hyperthyroidism or ophthalmopathy (not recorded which).

There are a few counts of this clonotype. The V call is TRBV15, the J call TRBJ2-7; 7 bases fit TRBD1. The CDR3 sequence is 13 residues long. Germline assignment: CDR1 LNHNV and CDR2 YYDKDF (reference sequence). V gave up 3 bases and J gave up 3 bases; unmatched junction bases: 2. In nucleotides, the CDR3 is TGTGCCACCAGCAGGACAGGGTACTACGAGCAGTACTTC. It translates to CATSRTGYYEQYF.

This clonotype was recorded a few times. The V call is TRBV12-3 or TRBV12-4, the J call TRBJ1-1; no definite D call. This CDR3 comprises 13 residues. V lost 5 bases, J lost 3 bases, and 10 bases lay in between. CDR3 loop: CASSRNRYTEAFF. DNA for the CDR3: TGTGCCAGCAGTCGCAATAGGTACACTGAAGCTTTCTTT.

The chain employs TRBV7-8 and TRBJ1-5, with 10 bases that match TRBD1. Per germline, CDR1 SGHVS and CDR2 FQNEAQ. This CDR3 has 19 amino acids. V lost 3 bases to trimming and J lost 3 bases; unmatched junction nucleotides: 14. In nucleotides, the CDR3 is TGTGCCAGCAGCTTCAATCGACTGACAGGGGGCATTAACAATCAGCCCCAGCATTTT. Encoded protein: CASSFNRLTGGINNQPQHF.

The genes are TRBV7-9 and TRBJ2-7; a weak D match, TRBD1 (6 bases). Germline V gene lookup returns CDR1 SEHNR and CDR2 FQNEAQ (reference sequence). CDR3 length equals 13 residues. Deletions cut 5 bases from V and 3 bases from J, with 11 bases between. The CDR3 DNA is TGTGCCAGCAGCATCACAGGGATCTACGAGCAGTACTTC. As protein: CASSITGIYEQYF.

V gene TRBV2 combines with J gene TRBJ2-3, with D possibly TRBD2 on 6 matching bases. V lost 7 bases to trimming and J lost 0 bases, with 17 bases between them. Germline assignment: CDR1 SNHLY and CDR2 FYNNEI. CDR3 length: 16 residues. The CDR3 region is CASIIRLGSSTDTQYF. CDR3 DNA sequence: TGTGCCAGCATTATCCGACTAGGATCTAGCACAGATACGCAGTATTTT.

The chain couples TRBV6-5 to TRBJ1-2; 7 bases fit TRBD1. In germline, CDR1 is MNHEY, CDR2 SVGAGI. The CDR3 is made up of 14 amino acids. J gave up 5 bases and V 7 bases, and 10 bases lay outside the gene matches. In DNA form, the CDR3 reads TGTGCCAGCACCCACAGGGGATCGGAATATGGCTACACCTTC. Translated, it gives CASTHRGSEYGYTF.

The table lists this clonotype with many counts. The rearrangement uses TRBV7-9 and TRBJ1-4, with TRBD1 identical over 10 bases. The J segment lost 10 bases and the V segment lost 3 bases, leaving 8 bases of the junction unmatched. The CDR3 length is 15 residues. Looked up from germline, CDR1 is SEHNR and CDR2 is FQNEAQ (reference sequence). The CDR3 reads CASSFAGTGEGKLFF. CDR3 coding DNA: TGTGCCAGCAGCTTTGCCGGGACAGGGGAAGGAAAACTGTTTTTT.

The CDR3 region has the DNA TGTGCCAGCAATGGCCAAAAAAGCCATGGCTACACCTTC. This encodes CASNGQKSHGYTF. The genes are TRBV9 and TRBJ1-2; D remains ambiguous. From germline, CDR1 is SGDLS and CDR2 YYNGEE. V was clipped by 6 bases and J by 6 bases, with 15 bases between them. The CDR3 has 13 amino acids.

The gene calls are TRBV7-9 and TRBJ2-7; a possible D gene is TRBD2 (6 bases). Deletions cut 5 bases from V and 2 bases from J, with 13 bases between. The CDR3 loop spans 14 amino acids. In germline, CDR1 is SEHNR, CDR2 FQNEAQ (reference sequence). CDR3 bases: TGTGCCAGCAGCCTCCGGACTAACGCCTACGAGCAGTACTTC. Residues: CASSLRTNAYEQYF.

This clonotype was observed a few times. The chain couples TRBV7-9 to TRBJ2-7; tentatively, D is TRBD1 (6 bases). This CDR3 has 16 residues. Trimming stripped 5 bases from V and 2 bases from J, with 19 bases between. Germline CDR1 SEHNR, CDR2 FQNEAQ (reference sequence). CDR3 DNA sequence: TGTGCCAGCAGCCGGCTCAGGGGATGGGGCCCCTACGAGCAGTACTTC. This sequence encodes CASSRLRGWGPYEQYF.

On this clonotype itself: Mismatch with germline at one junction end may stem from a read error. The rearrangement joins TRBV5-1 to TRBJ2-7, with TRBD1 matching 9 bases. Germline values: CDR1 SGHRS, CDR2 YFSETQ. The CDR3 is 14 residues long. CDR3 protein: CASTSGTGFYEQYF. CDR3 sequence (DNA): TGTGCCAGCACCTCCGGGACAGGGTTCTACGAGCAGTACTTC.

In its sample, this clonotype was seen once. The rearrangement links TRBV29-1 to TRBJ2-5, with D perhaps matching TRBD1 (5 bases). Trimming shortened V by 8 bases and J by 2 bases, and 12 bases separated the two germline ends. The length of the CDR3 is 12 residues. Germline CDR1 SQVTM, CDR2 ANQGSEA. CDR3 bases: TGCAGCCAGCGACAGTTACAAGAGACCCAGTACTTC. Protein product: CSQRQLQETQYF.

This clonotype was detected a few times. This chain joins TRBV7-9 and TRBJ1-1; 7 bases are a match to TRBD1. The V segment lost 5 bases and the J segment 6 bases; nucleotides outside the gene matches: 9. Per the germline V gene, CDR1 is SEHNR and CDR2 is FQNEAQ (reference sequence). The CDR3 spans 14 residues. CDR3: CASSRIQGGAEAFF. In DNA, the CDR3 is TGTGCCAGCAGCCGTATCCAGGGGGGCGCTGAAGCTTTCTTT.

This clonotype was picked up a small number of times. CDR3 sequence (DNA): TGTGCCAGCAGTTCCTACCCAGGGGGACCGACTGAAGCTTTCTTT. Protein product: CASSSYPGGPTEAFF. The chain is built from TRBV12-3 or TRBV12-4 and TRBJ1-1; 7 bases agree with TRBD1. The V gene end was trimmed by 4 bases and the J gene end by 5 bases; junction bases not matched to a gene: 10. This CDR3 spans 15 amino acids.

This clonotype has a count of ten or more. DNA of the CDR3: TGTGCCAGCAGCCTGACAGGGAATAATTCACCCCTCCACTTT. It codes for CASSLTGNNSPLHF. The V gene is TRBV7-9, the J gene TRBJ1-6, with 7 nucleotides matching TRBD1. The germline V gene has CDR1 SEHNR and CDR2 FQNEAQ (reference sequence). The CDR3 totals 14 residues. V was pared by 5 bases and J by 5 bases, with 3 bases of the junction left unmatched.

In this sample, this clonotype turned up many times. This chain uses TRBV7-2 with TRBJ1-5, with TRBD1 as a possible D gene (6 bases). V was shortened by 3 bases and J by 5 bases, with 17 bases between the two germline ends. The CDR3 consists of 16 residues. Germline CDR1 reads SGHTA; CDR2 reads FQGNSA. The CDR3 here is CASSFNSATGDQPQHF. CDR3 DNA sequence: TGTGCCAGCAGCTTTAATTCCGCGACAGGAGATCAGCCCCAGCATTTT.

The chain carries TRBV9 and TRBJ1-6; D may be TRBD1 (6 bases). Germline CDR1 is SGDLS and CDR2 is YYNGEE. Trimming stripped 3 bases from V and 0 bases from J, with 13 bases between. The CDR3 has 17 residues. The CDR3 coding sequence is TGTGCCAGCAGCGCTCCACAGGGAAGCTCCTATAATTCACCCCTCCACTTT. It encodes CASSAPQGSSYNSPLHF.

The chain recombines TRBV20-1 with TRBJ2-7; the D gene is possibly TRBD2 (6 bases). The CDR3 is 11 amino acids. Germline values: CDR1 DFQATT, CDR2 SNEGSKA (reference sequence). CDR3 DNA sequence: TGCAAGCGGCGGGGCCTCTACGAGCAGTACTTC. Its protein is CKRRGLYEQYF.

This clonotype was counted a single time. The chain is built from TRBV2 and TRBJ1-6; D ambiguous. Germline V CDR1 and CDR2: SNHLY, FYNNEI. V dropped 6 bases and J dropped 9 bases, with 15 bases sitting between them. This CDR3 contains 14 residues. CDR3 sequence (DNA): TGTGCCAGCAGCAGAGTGGGGATCGGTTCACCCCTCCACTTT. Encoded protein: CASSRVGIGSPLHF. The whole variable domain, filled in from reference TRBV2 and TRBJ1-6, reads EPEVTQTPSHQVTQMGQEVILRCVPISNHLYFYWYRQILGQKVEFLVSFYNNEISEKSEIFDDQFSVERPDGSNFTLKIRSTKLEDSAMYFCASSRVGIGSPLHFGNGTRLTVT.

This chain links TRBV7-9 with TRBJ2-2, with TRBD2 as a possible D gene (6 bases). The CDR3 runs 21 residues. Per germline, CDR1 SEHNR and CDR2 FQNEAQ (reference sequence). The V end was cut by 4 bases, the J end by 0 bases, with 27 bases between. This chain's CDR3 is CASSSGGNRKAPRSNTGELFF. CDR3 nucleotide sequence: TGTGCCAGCAGCTCCGGGGGAAACAGGAAAGCACCAAGATCGAACACCGGGGAGCTGTTTTTT.

The chain has TRBV20-1 and TRBJ1-5, with a tentative D call TRBD1 (5 bases). The CDR3 covers 16 residues. V dropped 0 bases and J dropped 0 bases, with 12 bases sitting between them. Germline V gene sequence: CDR1 DFQATT, CDR2 SNEGSKA (reference sequence). CDR3 sequence reads: CSARDQAGYSNQPQHF. CDR3 in DNA: TGCAGTGCTAGAGATCAGGCAGGGTATAGCAATCAGCCCCAGCATTTT.

Of note for this clonotype: One base away lies a much larger clone, so this may be a sequencing read error. The V gene is TRBV6-1, the J gene TRBJ2-7; 7 nucleotides agree with TRBD1. Germline V gene data show CDR1 as MNHNS and CDR2 as SASEGT. V lost 6 bases and J lost 2; bases outside the gene matches: 7. CDR3 size: 14 residues. CDR3 DNA: TGTGCCAGCAGCGTCGGGACAGCCACCTACGAGCAGTACTTC. This encodes CASSVGTATYEQYF.

The J gene is TRBJ1-5, the V gene TRBV2; possibly TRBD1 for D (5 bases). Trimming left V 3 bases short and J 7 bases short, with 10 bases between. This CDR3 has 13 residues. Looked up from germline, CDR1 is SNHLY and CDR2 is FYNNEI. CDR3 coding DNA: TGTGCCAGCAGTGAGGGGCTGACACAGCCCCAGCATTTT. It encodes CASSEGLTQPQHF.

About this clonotype: This sequence may be a read error, since a much larger clone differs from it by one base. V gene TRBV6-1 combines with J gene TRBJ2-2; weak D call: TRBD2 (5 bases). The CDR3 consists of 15 residues. The germline CDR1 and CDR2 sequences are MNHNS and SASEGT. CDR3 sequence (DNA): TGTGCCAGCAGTGAAGGGTGGTTCAACACCGGGGAGCTGCTTTTT. Translation gives CASSEGWFNTGELLF.

This sequence joins TRBV2 and TRBJ2-5; TRBD1 is a possible D gene (5 bases). The germline V gene has CDR1 SNHLY and CDR2 FYNNEI. The V end lost 6 bases, the J end lost 5 bases, and 16 bases lay between the germline ends. The CDR3 has 14 amino acids. The CDR3 nucleotides are TGTGCCAGCAGCCCTAGGTCCCGACAGGAGACCCAGTACTTC. Its translation: CASSPRSRQETQYF.

This clonotype was observed at least ten times. The V call is TRBV6-5, the J call TRBJ1-6; D uncertain. The length of the CDR3 is 11 residues. Germline-derived CDR1 and CDR2 are MNHEY and SVGAGI. Trimming took off 6 bases at V and 5 bases at J, with 2 bases between the two ends. The CDR3 DNA follows: TGTGCCAGCAGAGATAATTCACCCCTCCACTTT. It yields the protein CASRDNSPLHF.

This chain uses TRBV6-1 with TRBJ2-7, with 9 bases identical to TRBD2. Germline assignment: CDR1 MNHNS and CDR2 SASEGT. V gave up 4 bases and J gave up 2 bases; unmatched junction bases: 3. The CDR3 is 14 residues long. In nucleotides, the CDR3 is TGTGCCAGCAGTGGTACTAGCGGGCCCTACGAGCAGTACTTC. Protein sequence: CASSGTSGPYEQYF.

There are many counts of this clonotype. The chain joins TRBV2 to TRBJ1-1; D is uncertain. Germline values: CDR1 SNHLY, CDR2 FYNNEI. The CDR3 spans 15 residues. The V and J ends lost 0 bases and 1 base respectively, with 9 bases between them. The CDR3 sequence: CASSEAWVENTEAFF. CDR3 nucleotide sequence: TGTGCCAGCAGTGAAGCATGGGTTGAGAACACTGAAGCTTTCTTT.

The chain recombines TRBV19 with TRBJ1-5; weak D call: TRBD1 (5 bases). V lost 7 bases to trimming and J lost 0 bases, with 10 bases between them. Germline lookup yields CDR1 LNHDA and CDR2 SQIVND (reference sequence). This CDR3 is built from 14 residues. The CDR3 reads CASIGEPSNQPQHF. The CDR3 region has the DNA TGTGCCAGTATAGGGGAGCCTAGCAATCAGCCCCAGCATTTT.

The table lists this clonotype with a few counts. The chain combines TRBV10-3 with TRBJ1-5; unclear D gene. Germline V gene sequence: CDR1 ENHRY, CDR2 SYGVKD. The CDR3 extends over 15 amino acids. Trimming shortened V by 0 bases and J by 4 bases, and 10 bases separated the two germline ends. The DNA of the CDR3 is TGTGCCATCAGTGAGTCGGTTGTGAAAAATCAGCCCCAGCATTTT. Translation gives CAISESVVKNQPQHF.

Many counts were recorded for this clonotype. The chain employs TRBV7-9 and TRBJ1-2; 7 bases align to TRBD1. The CDR3 runs 14 residues. Germline CDR1 SEHNR, CDR2 FQNEAQ (reference sequence). V was clipped by 1 base and J by 8 bases; unmatched bases: 7. The DNA of the CDR3 is TGTGCCAGCAGCTTAGTTTCAGGGGGAAACGGCTACACCTTC. Protein product: CASSLVSGGNGYTF.